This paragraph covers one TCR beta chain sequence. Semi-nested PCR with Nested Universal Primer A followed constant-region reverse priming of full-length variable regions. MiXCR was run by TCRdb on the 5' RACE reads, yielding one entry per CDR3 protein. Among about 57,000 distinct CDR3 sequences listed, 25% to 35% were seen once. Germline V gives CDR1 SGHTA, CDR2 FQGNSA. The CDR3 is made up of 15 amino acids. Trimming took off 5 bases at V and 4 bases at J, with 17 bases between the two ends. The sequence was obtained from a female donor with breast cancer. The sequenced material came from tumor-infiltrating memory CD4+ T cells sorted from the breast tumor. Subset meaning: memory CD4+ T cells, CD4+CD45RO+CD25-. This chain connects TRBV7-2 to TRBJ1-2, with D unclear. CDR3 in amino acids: CASSPYILARYGYTF. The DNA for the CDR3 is TGTGCCAGCAGCCCGTACATCCTCGCGCGCTATGGCTACACCTTC.